The clone carrying this T cell receptor (beta chain) has at least ten counts. Its antigen is unidentified. Original processing notes: A distant-metastasis classifier for papillary thyroid cancer was built using CDR3 differences across clinicopathological groups. TCRdb reanalyzed the PCR reads via MiXCR. The V and J calls were not made by the authors but by TCRdb's processing. The sample includes tens of thousands of clones, roughly 13% of them seen just once. This CDR3 is built from 14 residues. Deletions cut 5 bases from V and 3 bases from J, with 10 bases between. The data belong to a study of metastatic and nonmetastatic thyroid tumors. For the study at large: Repertoire comparisons spanned blood and tumor or nodule tissue from malignant and benign thyroid patients.

Study findings and constraints: Reports indicated that malignant thyroid tumors showed significantly higher TCR beta diversity than benign nodules did, in blood and tumor.

No patient received treatment before thyroid surgery. The clonotype was recovered from a female donor with papillary thyroid cancer or a benign thyroid nodule (not recorded which). Some clones in this sample may be carry-over from other donors' samples. This chain joins TRBV12-3 or TRBV12-4 and TRBJ2-2, with D perhaps TRBD2 (6 bases). Sequenced material: blood. The CDR3 is CASSGSGYTGELFF. The DNA of the CDR3 is TGTGCCAGCAGTGGTAGCGGTTACACCGGGGAGCTGTTTTTT.